This T cell receptor (beta chain) was found in a study of cytomegalovirus exposure and HLA in healthy donors. Findings and caveats of the study: In vitro data verified a few CMV-associated chains as specific for CMV antigens. Reports described diagnosis of cytomegalovirus status by the classifier as highly specific and sensitive. Rarity characterized most TCR sequences, yet some public TCRs appeared in many donors.

Notes on this clone: The antigen remains unidentified.

Here immunoSEQ multiplex PCR was the method, and the copy in TCRdb shows in-frame clones only, minus some. The table lists under 150,000 clones, roughly four fifths of them singletons. This CDR3 is built from 15 residues. Germline V lookup: CDR1 LNHDA, CDR2 SQIVND (reference sequence). V lost 5 bases and J 5 bases, leaving 17 bases between the germline ends. The sample comprised PBMCs. The receptor's source is a woman aged 25 to 45 in good health and CMV-seronegative. V gene TRBV19 combines with J gene TRBJ2-3, with D unclear. The CDR3 loop is CASSRLEKAGDTQYF. The CDR3 DNA is TGTGCCAGTAGTCGACTGGAGAAGGCTGGAGATACGCAGTATTTT.